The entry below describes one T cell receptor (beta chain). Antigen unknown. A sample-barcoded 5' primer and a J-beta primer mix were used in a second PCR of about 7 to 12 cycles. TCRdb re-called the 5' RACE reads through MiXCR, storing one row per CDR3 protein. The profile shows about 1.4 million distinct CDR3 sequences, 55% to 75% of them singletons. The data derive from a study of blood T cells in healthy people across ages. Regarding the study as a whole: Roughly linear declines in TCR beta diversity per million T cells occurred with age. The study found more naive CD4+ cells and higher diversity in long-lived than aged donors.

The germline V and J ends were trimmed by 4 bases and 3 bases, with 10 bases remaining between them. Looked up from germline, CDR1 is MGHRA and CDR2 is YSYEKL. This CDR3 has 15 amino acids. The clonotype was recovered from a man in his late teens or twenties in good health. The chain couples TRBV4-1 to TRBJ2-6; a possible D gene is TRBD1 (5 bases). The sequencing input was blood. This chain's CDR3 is CASSRQGVGANVLTF. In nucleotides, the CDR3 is TGCGCCAGCAGCCGTCAAGGGGTTGGGGCCAACGTCCTGACTTTC.